The next 17 T cell receptor beta chains were all read from a single sample in a study of shared clonotypes between healthy human individuals. Generated by immunoSEQ multiplex PCR, the TCRdb table keeps only in-frame clones and is missing some. The table lists about 480,000 clones, around 79% of them singletons. Sequencing was done on a sample of PBMCs. The origin of the receptors is a woman aged 40 to 50 in good health. Some clones in this sample may be carry-over from other donors' samples.

V gene TRBV18 combines with J gene TRBJ2-1; D ambiguous. Germline V gene lookup returns CDR1 KGHSH and CDR2 LQKENI. The CDR3 covers 15 residues. Trimming removed 2 bases from V and 1 base from J, with 9 bases in between. The CDR3 reads CASSPELPSYNEQFF. In DNA, the CDR3 is TGTGCCAGCTCACCAGAACTTCCATCCTACAATGAGCAGTTCTTC.

DNA for the CDR3: TGTGCCAGCAGCTCCTGGGACAGGGGGGCGGTAAGGGTAAACGAGCAGTACTTC. This codes for CASSSWDRGAVRVNEQYF. The chain has TRBV7-6 and TRBJ2-7; TRBD1 aligns across 11 bases. The V and J ends lost 4 bases and 5 bases, in that order; junction bases with no gene match: 16. The CDR3 is made up of 18 amino acids. Germline CDR1 is SGHVS and CDR2 is FNYEAQ.

This clone came up once. The chain recombines TRBV7-9 with TRBJ2-5; D possibly corresponds to TRBD1 (6 bases). Germline V gene sequence: CDR1 SEHNR, CDR2 FQNEAQ (reference sequence). The CDR3 consists of 14 residues. V gave up 1 base and J gave up 4 bases, with 10 bases separating them. The CDR3 sequence is CASSLVGGAETQYF. In DNA, the CDR3 is TGTGCCAGCAGCTTAGTTGGGGGCGCAGAGACCCAGTACTTC.

The J gene is TRBJ1-5, the V gene TRBV19; D not resolved. CDR1 and CDR2 from the germline V gene are LNHDA and SQIVND (reference sequence). V shed 3 bases and J shed 5 bases, with 11 bases lying between them. CDR3 size: 14 residues. The CDR3: CASSIGDTHQPQHF. CDR3 nucleotides: TGTGCCAGTAGTATTGGTGACACCCATCAGCCCCAGCATTTT.

V usage is TRBV2 and J usage is TRBJ2-3; 8 bases line up with TRBD2. Per the germline V gene, CDR1 is SNHLY and CDR2 is FYNNEI. This CDR3 is built from 16 residues. V shed 2 bases and J 6 bases; nucleotides not matched to a gene: 10. The CDR3: CASSEITSGGVDTQYF. In nucleotides, the CDR3 is TGTGCCAGCAGTGAAATAACTAGCGGAGGGGTTGATACGCAGTATTTT.

This rearrangement joins TRBV7-3 to TRBJ2-7, with D possibly TRBD1 on 6 matching bases. This CDR3 contains 15 residues. Per germline, CDR1 SGHTA and CDR2 FQGTGA. V was shortened by 3 bases and J by 2 bases, with 14 bases between the two germline ends. The CDR3: CASSLWHGGPYEQYF. In DNA form, the CDR3 reads TGTGCCAGCAGCTTGTGGCATGGGGGCCCCTACGAGCAGTACTTC.

The chain joins TRBV28 to TRBJ2-1; 7 bases align to TRBD2. This CDR3 is 13 amino acids long. V shed 2 bases, J shed 14 bases, and the junction held 9 bases outside the gene matches. The germline CDR1 and CDR2 sequences are MDHEN and SYDVKM. CDR3 DNA sequence: TGTGCCAGCAGTTTAGGGGGAGGGAGGGAGGAGTTCTTC. Translation: CASSLGGGREEFF. Looking up the rest from reference TRBV28 and TRBJ2-1 gives the full variable domain: DVKVTQSSRYLVKRTGEKVFLECVQDMDHENMFWYRQDPGLGLRLIYFSYDVKMKEKGDIPEGYSVSREKKERFSLILESASTNQTSMYLCASSLGGGREEFFGPGTRLTVL.

A note on this clone: This probably arose from a read error, given a far larger clone one base away. V and J are TRBV27 and TRBJ2-4; 9 bases are a match to TRBD1. CDR1 is MNHEY, CDR2 SMNVEV, per germline (reference sequence). J was trimmed by 3 bases and V by 5 bases; bases with no gene match: 11. This CDR3 has 17 residues. The CDR3 DNA sequence: TGTGCCAGCAGTCCCTGGGACAGGGAGGTCGTCAAAAACATTCAGTACTTC. Protein sequence: CASSPWDREVVKNIQYF.

This chain uses TRBV15 with TRBJ2-1; 11 bases are a match to TRBD2. V shed 8 bases and J 9 bases; nucleotides not matched to a gene: 12. Germline assignment: CDR1 LNHNV and CDR2 YYDKDF (reference sequence). The CDR3 covers 15 residues. The CDR3 is CATGILAGGPVEQFF. The CDR3, as DNA: TGTGCCACCGGAATATTAGCGGGAGGGCCGGTTGAGCAGTTCTTC.

This chain joins TRBV7-2 and TRBJ2-1; 9 bases line up with TRBD2. CDR3 length equals 17 residues. V lost 2 bases and J lost 4; bases outside the gene matches: 9. The germline gives CDR1 SGHTA, CDR2 FQGNSA. CDR3 in amino acids: CASSLHATSGNYNEQFF. CDR3 nucleotides: TGTGCCAGCAGCTTACATGCGACTAGCGGAAATTACAATGAGCAGTTCTTC.

This clone has only one observation. This rearrangement joins TRBV18 to TRBJ2-2; 7 bases align to TRBD2. V lost 1 base, J lost 0 bases, and 14 bases stayed unmatched. Germline values: CDR1 KGHSH, CDR2 LQKENI. This CDR3 is 20 amino acids long. The CDR3 DNA sequence: TGTGCCAGCTCACCACGGGGAGCGGGATCGAGTGGGGCGAACACCGGGGAGCTGTTTTTT. It yields the protein CASSPRGAGSSGANTGELFF.

The chain combines TRBV15 with TRBJ2-5; possible D gene TRBD1, 5 bases. The CDR3 extends over 15 amino acids. Germline-derived CDR1 and CDR2 are LNHNV and YYDKDF (reference sequence). Trimming shortened V by 0 bases and J by 2 bases, and 10 bases separated the two germline ends. CDR3 nucleotide sequence: TGTGCCACCAGCAGAGACCTAACAGGACAAGAGACCCAGTACTTC. It specifies CATSRDLTGQETQYF.

The rearrangement uses TRBV28 and TRBJ2-7; 12 nucleotides match TRBD1. V was pared by 7 bases and J by 6 bases, with 7 bases of the junction left unmatched. Germline CDR1 MDHEN, CDR2 SYDVKM. The CDR3 spans 14 residues. CDR3 protein: CASKAGTGGREQYF. In DNA form, the CDR3 reads TGTGCCAGCAAGGCCGGGACAGGGGGCCGCGAGCAGTACTTC. Combining the CDR3 with reference TRBV28 and TRBJ2-7 gives the whole variable domain DVKVTQSSRYLVKRTGEKVFLECVQDMDHENMFWYRQDPGLGLRLIYFSYDVKMKEKGDIPEGYSVSREKKERFSLILESASTNQTSMYLCASKAGTGGREQYFGPGTRLTVT.

In its sample, this clone was seen a few times. The chain uses TRBV7-7 and TRBJ2-7; 11 bases match TRBD2. CDR1 SSHAT and CDR2 FNYEAQ come from the germline V gene (reference sequence). Trimming took 2 bases from V and 7 from J; bases not matched to a gene: 4. This CDR3 is 14 amino acids long. CDR3 amino acids: CASSLTSGSQEQYF. CDR3 nucleotides: TGTGCCAGCAGCTTAACTAGCGGGAGCCAAGAGCAGTACTTC.

This clone was recorded a few times. The CDR3 region is CASSPGTSDTGELFF. Here the CDR3 DNA reads TGTGCCAGCAGCCCCGGGACTAGCGACACCGGGGAGCTGTTTTTT. V gene TRBV7-3 combines with J gene TRBJ2-2, with 10 positions matching TRBD2. Losses at the gene ends were 5 bases for V and 3 bases for J; bases not matched to a gene: 3. The CDR3 contains 15 residues. Germline assignment: CDR1 SGHTA and CDR2 FQGTGA.

The chain combines TRBV10-3 with TRBJ1-1; D remains unclear. This CDR3 comprises 13 residues. Between the trimmed V and J ends, which lost 6 bases and 2 bases, there was a span of 10 bases. CDR1 and CDR2 (germline): ENHRY, SYGVKD. Written as DNA, the CDR3 is TGTGCCATCAGGTCGGGCAGCAACACTGAAGCTTTCTTT. This gives the protein CAIRSGSNTEAFF.

The chain combines TRBV5-1 with TRBJ2-1; 9 bases fit TRBD2. The CDR3 sequence is 16 residues long. CDR1 and CDR2 (germline): SGHRS, YFSETQ. Trimming took 3 bases from V and 10 from J; bases not matched to a gene: 14. CDR3 coding DNA: TGCGCCAGCAGCTCGGGGGCCGCGGGAGGGCCACGGGAGCAGTTCTTC. Translated, it gives CASSSGAAGGPREQFF.